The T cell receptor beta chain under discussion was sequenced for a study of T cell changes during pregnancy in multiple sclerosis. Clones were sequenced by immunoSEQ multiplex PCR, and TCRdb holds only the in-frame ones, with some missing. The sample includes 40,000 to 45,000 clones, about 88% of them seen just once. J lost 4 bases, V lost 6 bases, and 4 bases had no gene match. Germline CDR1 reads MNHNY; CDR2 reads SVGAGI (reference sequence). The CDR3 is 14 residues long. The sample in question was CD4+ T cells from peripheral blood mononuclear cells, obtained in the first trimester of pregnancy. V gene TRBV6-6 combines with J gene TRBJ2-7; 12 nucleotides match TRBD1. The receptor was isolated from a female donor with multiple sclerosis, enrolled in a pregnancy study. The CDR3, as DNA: TGTGCCAGCAGCCCGGGACAGGGGGCATACGAGCAGTACTTC. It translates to CASSPGQGAYEQYF.